The 26 T cell receptor beta chains presented below share a single source sample, sequenced in a study of OX40 agonist ivuxolimab in advanced cancers. Here immunoSEQ multiplex PCR was the method, and the copy in TCRdb shows in-frame clones only, minus some. Among more than 70,000 clones listed, 86% were seen once. The sequencing here drew on CD4+ or CD8+ T cells sorted from blood, taken in a trial of the OX40 agonist ivuxolimab. All receptors come from an adult with an advanced solid tumor such as melanoma, head and neck, liver or kidney cancer.

The chain employs TRBV7-2 and TRBJ2-2; D assignment may be TRBD1 or TRBD2 (5 bases each). The CDR3 has 16 amino acids. The germline CDR1 and CDR2 sequences are SGHTA and FQGNSA. V gave up 2 bases and J gave up 6 bases, with 16 bases separating them. The CDR3 DNA sequence: TGTGCCAGCAGCTTATTGGGGGTATCATACTCCGGGGAGCTGTTTTTT. As protein: CASSLLGVSYSGELFF.

The J gene is TRBJ2-5, the V gene TRBV10-1, with 8 nucleotides matching TRBD1. The V gene end was trimmed by 4 bases and the J gene end by 3 bases; junction bases not matched to a gene: 7. This CDR3 comprises 15 residues. Germline V gene lookup returns CDR1 WNHNN and CDR2 SYGVQD (reference sequence). For the CDR3, the DNA is TGCGCCAGCAGTGGGTCTGCGACAGGGGAAGAGACCCAGTACTTC. Translation gives CASSGSATGEETQYF.

The chain is built from TRBV19 and TRBJ2-7; D possibly uses TRBD1 or TRBD2 (6 bases each). Trimming shortened V by 1 base and J by 6 bases, and 13 bases separated the two germline ends. CDR1 and CDR2 from the germline V gene are LNHDA and SQIVND (reference sequence). CDR3 size: 14 residues. CDR3 sequence (DNA): TGTGCCAGTAGTATAGGTGAACAGGGAGGCGAGCAGTACTTC. It specifies CASSIGEQGGEQYF.

V gene TRBV6-1 combines with J gene TRBJ2-5, with a weak D call TRBD2 (5 bases). The J call may be incorrect, as the DNA end agrees better with TRBJ2-7. This CDR3 spans 13 amino acids. Germline CDR1 MNHNS, CDR2 SASEGT. The CDR3 here is CASSEDGTYEQYF. Written as DNA, the CDR3 is TGTGCCAGCAGTGAGGACGGGACCTACGAGCAGTACTTC.

This clone appeared a single time. The rearrangement links TRBV7-2 to TRBJ1-6; a possible D gene is TRBD1 (5 bases). The CDR3 length is 19 residues. Trimming removed 1 base from V and 0 bases from J, with 16 bases in between. In germline, CDR1 is SGHTA, CDR2 FQGNSA. CDR3 sequence reads: CASSLVGQGRFSYNSPLHF. The CDR3 DNA sequence: TGTGCCAGCAGCTTAGTGGGTCAGGGCAGGTTCTCCTATAATTCACCCCTCCACTTT. The full variable domain, its missing parts supplied by reference TRBV7-2 and TRBJ1-6, is GAGVSQSPSNKVTEKGKDVELRCDPISGHTALYWYRQSLGQGLEFLIYFQGNSAPDKSGLPSDRFSAERTGGSVSTLTIQRTQQEDSAVYLCASSLVGQGRFSYNSPLHFGNGTRLTVT.

This chain joins TRBV7-9 and TRBJ2-7; 7 bases match TRBD1. The germline V gene has CDR1 SEHNR and CDR2 FQNEAQ (reference sequence). The J segment lost 8 bases and the V segment lost 6 bases, leaving 19 bases of the junction unmatched. The CDR3 has 16 residues. CDR3 residues: CASRGDGDSFPTKQYF. The CDR3 DNA reads as TGTGCCAGCAGGGGCGACGGGGACAGCTTCCCTACGAAGCAGTACTTC.

This chain links TRBV7-2 with TRBJ2-3; D call uncertain. Germline loops: CDR1 SGHTA, CDR2 FQGNSA. The CDR3 runs to 14 residues. The ends were cut back, 4 bases at V and 2 bases at J, with 10 bases in the middle. The chain's CDR3 is CASSSGFPTDTQYF. DNA of the CDR3: TGTGCCAGCAGCTCCGGGTTCCCCACAGATACGCAGTATTTT.

The chain uses TRBV4-3 and TRBJ2-1; TRBD2 agrees at 9 bases. The V gene's germline CDR1 is LGHNA and CDR2 YSLEER. After removal of 0 bases from V and 4 bases from J, the junction contained 4 bases not matched to a gene. CDR3 length equals 16 residues. CDR3 sequence reads: CASSQDRLAAYNEQFF. In DNA, the CDR3 is TGCGCCAGCAGCCAAGATAGACTAGCGGCTTACAATGAGCAGTTCTTC.

The gene calls are TRBV10-2 and TRBJ2-7, with D maybe TRBD1 (6 bases). Per germline, CDR1 WSHSY and CDR2 SAAADI. V was shortened by 5 bases and J by 6 bases, with 17 bases between the two germline ends. This CDR3 has 14 amino acids. The CDR3 loop is CASSIEGAGAEQYF. CDR3 DNA sequence: TGCGCCAGCAGTATCGAGGGAGCAGGGGCCGAGCAGTACTTC.

The chain uses TRBV9 and TRBJ1-3; D perhaps matches TRBD1 (6 bases). CDR3 size: 16 residues. V shed 4 bases and J shed 0 bases, with 14 bases lying between them. Germline V gene lookup returns CDR1 SGDLS and CDR2 YYNGEE. Here the CDR3 reads CASSHRDRSSGNTIYF. In DNA form, the CDR3 reads TGTGCCAGCAGCCACCGAGACAGGAGCTCTGGAAACACCATATATTTT.

The chain links TRBV7-8 to TRBJ1-5, with unresolved D. V was shortened by 4 bases and J by 6 bases, with 10 bases between the two germline ends. The germline V gene has CDR1 SGHVS and CDR2 FQNEAQ. The length of the CDR3 is 13 residues. This chain's CDR3 is CASSYPEGQPQHF. CDR3 DNA sequence: TGTGCCAGCAGCTACCCGGAGGGTCAGCCCCAGCATTTT.

V gene TRBV18 combines with J gene TRBJ1-1; D gene uncertain. CDR1 is KGHSH and CDR2 is LQKENI in the germline V gene. The CDR3 runs to 14 residues. V dropped 3 bases and J dropped 1 base, with 9 bases sitting between them. The CDR3 DNA reads TGTGCCAGCTCACCTCGGGCCAAGAACACTGAAGCTTTCTTT. The encoded protein is CASSPRAKNTEAFF. Looking up the rest from reference TRBV18 and TRBJ1-1 gives the full variable domain: NAGVMQNPRHLVRRRGQEARLRCSPMKGHSHVYWYRQLPEEGLKFMVYLQKENIIDESGMPKERFSAEFPKEGPSILRIQQVVRGDSAAYFCASSPRAKNTEAFFGQGTRLTVV.

This clone turned up a few times. V is TRBV11-2 and J is TRBJ2-6; 7 bases fit TRBD1. The CDR3 loop spans 17 amino acids. V shed 3 bases and J 1 base; nucleotides not matched to a gene: 6. From germline, CDR1 is SGHAT and CDR2 FQNNGV. In DNA, the CDR3 is TGTGCCAGCAGCTTTTCCCTGACAGGGTCTGGGGCCAACGTCCTGACTTTC. It encodes CASSFSLTGSGANVLTF.

The V gene is TRBV10-3, the J gene TRBJ2-7, with D unresolved. Germline values: CDR1 ENHRY, CDR2 SYGVKD. V was pared by 7 bases and J by 0 bases, with 16 bases between. The CDR3 extends over 15 amino acids. The CDR3 DNA is TGTGCCATCAAGAAAAACTCCGGTAGCTCCTACGAGCAGTACTTC. Translating it yields CAIKKNSGSSYEQYF.

The rearrangement uses TRBV30 and TRBJ1-6, with 9 positions matching TRBD1. The V and J ends lost 7 bases and 7 bases, in that order; junction bases with no gene match: 5. This CDR3 spans 13 amino acids. The germline gives CDR1 GTSNPN, CDR2 SVGIG (reference sequence). CDR3 in DNA: TGTGCCTTTTTAACAGGGGGCAATTCACCCCTCCACTTT. It encodes CAFLTGGNSPLHF.

The V and J genes are TRBV9 and TRBJ2-2; weak D call: TRBD2 (6 bases). This CDR3 comprises 17 residues. V was cut by 4 bases and J by 3 bases, with 19 bases left in between. CDR1 SGDLS and CDR2 YYNGEE come from the germline V gene. CDR3 nucleotides: TGTGCCAGCAGCCTAACGGGACTCCCCGGGGACACCGGGGAGCTGTTTTTT. This gives the protein CASSLTGLPGDTGELFF.

V and J are TRBV7-3 and TRBJ2-1; TRBD2 aligns across 10 bases. Germline V gene data show CDR1 as SGHTA and CDR2 as FQGTGA. This CDR3 is 17 amino acids long. V lost 4 bases and J lost 7; bases outside the gene matches: 13. The CDR3 is CASSSPERGGDQNEQFF. The DNA for the CDR3 is TGTGCCAGCAGCTCACCAGAGCGGGGGGGAGACCAAAATGAGCAGTTCTTC.

The rearrangement links TRBV30 to TRBJ1-4, with a tentative D call TRBD1 (6 bases). Germline V gives CDR1 GTSNPN, CDR2 SVGIG (reference sequence). The V and J ends lost 7 bases and 7 bases respectively, with 19 bases between them. This CDR3 has 14 residues. The CDR3 reads CAFRGGGGFEKLFF. The CDR3 nucleotides are TGTGCCTTTCGGGGCGGGGGCGGTTTTGAAAAACTGTTTTTT.

This chain joins TRBV2 and TRBJ1-1; D is undetermined. CDR3 length: 13 amino acids. Germline CDR1 reads SNHLY; CDR2 reads FYNNEI. V dropped 4 bases and J dropped 9 bases, with 15 bases sitting between them. CDR3 in DNA: TGTGCCAGCAGTGTCAGCGCCCTAACACAAGCTTTCTTT. Amino acid sequence: CASSVSALTQAFF.

This clone was recorded once. V is TRBV28 and J is TRBJ1-5; 11 nucleotides align to TRBD1. Germline CDR1 reads MDHEN; CDR2 reads SYDVKM. V lost 4 bases, J lost 2 bases, and 7 bases stayed unmatched. The CDR3 has 17 residues. CDR3 nucleotide sequence: TGTGCCAGCAGTTCTGGGACAGGGGGAATGGGCAATCAGCCCCAGCATTTT. It specifies CASSSGTGGMGNQPQHF.

J is TRBJ1-3 and V is TRBV4-1; D not resolved. The germline V and J ends were trimmed by 0 bases and 0 bases, with 9 bases remaining between them. This CDR3 comprises 16 residues. Per the germline V gene, CDR1 is MGHRA and CDR2 is YSYEKL. CDR3 residues: CASSQDWQNSGNTIYF. The CDR3 DNA follows: TGCGCCAGCAGCCAAGATTGGCAAAACTCTGGAAACACCATATATTTT.

The chain has TRBV6-5 and TRBJ2-7; 15 nucleotides line up with TRBD2. V lost 0 bases and J lost 4; bases outside the gene matches: 1. Germline CDR1 MNHEY, CDR2 SVGAGI. CDR3 length: 16 amino acids. CDR3 residues: CASSYSGTSGGYEQYF. CDR3 nucleotide sequence: TGTGCCAGCAGTTACTCGGGGACTAGCGGGGGGTACGAGCAGTACTTC.

The gene calls are TRBV5-1 and TRBJ2-3; TRBD1 agrees at 7 bases. The CDR3 runs 14 residues. V shed 3 bases, J shed 6 bases, and the junction held 7 bases outside the gene matches. Germline CDR1 and CDR2: SGHRS and YFSETQ. For the CDR3, the DNA is TGCGCCAGCAGCTACATCGGACAGGCGGATACGCAGTATTTT. Protein sequence: CASSYIGQADTQYF.

The gene calls are TRBV29-1 and TRBJ1-2; 10 bases are a match to TRBD1. This CDR3 has 19 amino acids. The ends lost 4 bases at V and 7 bases at J; junction bases unmatched: 24. Germline CDR1 and CDR2: SQVTM and ANQGSEA. The CDR3 loop reads CSVAGAPLTGTGAWSGYTF. DNA of the CDR3: TGCAGCGTTGCCGGCGCCCCCCTTACCGGGACAGGGGCCTGGAGTGGCTACACCTTC.

This clone has a handful of counts. The CDR3 sequence: CASSLAIGTGSTDTQYF. The CDR3 DNA reads as TGTGCCAGCAGCTTGGCAATTGGGACAGGTAGCACAGATACGCAGTATTTT. The chain has TRBV5-4 and TRBJ2-3; 8 bases map to TRBD1. The CDR3 totals 17 residues. Germline V gene sequence: CDR1 SGHNT, CDR2 YYREEE (reference sequence). The V segment lost 0 bases and the J segment 0 bases; nucleotides outside the gene matches: 6.

The chain has TRBV19 and TRBJ1-3; D gene unclear. Trimming took 2 bases from V and 0 from J, leaving 11 bases between them. The CDR3 totals 16 residues. Looked up from germline, CDR1 is LNHDA and CDR2 is SQIVND (reference sequence). As DNA, the CDR3 is TGTGCCAGTAGTATAACGTTAATTCACTCTGGAAACACCATATATTTT. Encoded protein: CASSITLIHSGNTIYF.